The clone carrying this T cell receptor (beta chain) was seen a handful of times. The data originate from a study of T cells after posttransplantation cyclophosphamide. The V and J ends lost 0 bases and 9 bases, in that order; junction bases with no gene match: 8. The CDR3 loop spans 15 amino acids. Germline CDR1 LGHNA, CDR2 YSLEER. Assay used: immunoSEQ multiplex PCR; TCRdb lists only in-frame clones, some missing. The sample has roughly 20,000 clones, over 65% seen once. Busulfan-fludarabine conditioning, marrow transplant, and cyclophosphamide on days +3 and +4 were administered. This material consisted of PBMCs, taken after an allogeneic stem cell transplant with post-transplant cyclophosphamide. This rearrangement joins TRBV4-3 to TRBJ1-5; 7 bases match TRBD1. The receptor comes from a young adult male patient who received an allogeneic stem cell transplant from a related donor, was CMV-positive, and had acute GVHD only. The T cells may come from the graft donor. In nucleotides, the CDR3 is TGCGCCAGCAGCCAAGATTGGGACAGTACGCTGCCCCAGCATTTT. Its protein is CASSQDWDSTLPQHF.